The 18 T cell receptor beta chains reported below all come from one sample, sequenced in a study of metastatic and nonmetastatic thyroid tumors. Thyroid surgery took place with no prior treatment in any patient. TCRdb reanalyzed the PCR reads with MiXCR. The data contain about 14,000 clones, roughly 3.5% of them seen just once; the ten biggest clones take up roughly 27%. Sequenced material: tumor tissue. Receptor source: a female donor with papillary thyroid cancer or a benign thyroid nodule (not recorded which). Some clones in this sample may be carry-over from other donors' samples.

This chain uses TRBV30 with TRBJ1-1; D is uncertain. Germline V gene data show CDR1 as GTSNPN and CDR2 as SVGIG (reference sequence). Trimming removed 7 bases from V and 11 bases from J, with 20 bases in between. The CDR3 has 12 residues. This CDR3 is CALREGWAVAFF. The DNA for the CDR3 is TGTGCCTTGAGAGAGGGATGGGCTGTGGCTTTCTTT. Full variable domain (remainder filled in from reference TRBV30 and TRBJ1-1): SQTIHQWPATLVQPVGSPLSLECTVEGTSNPNLYWYRQAAGRGLQLLFYSVGIGQISSEVPQNLSASRPQDRQFILSSKKLLLSDSGFYLCALREGWAVAFFGQGTRLTVV.

The sample holds a few counts of this clone. The chain couples TRBV20-1 to TRBJ2-6, with D tentatively TRBD1 (6 bases). Trimming took off 3 bases at V and 7 bases at J, with 19 bases between the two ends. The CDR3 is 16 residues long. Germline values: CDR1 DFQATT, CDR2 SNEGSKA (reference sequence). The CDR3 region is CSASLNQGSSANVLTF. In DNA form, the CDR3 reads TGCAGTGCTAGCCTAAACCAGGGGTCTTCAGCCAACGTCCTGACTTTC.

This clone was seen more than once but under ten times. This chain uses TRBV12-3 or TRBV12-4 with TRBJ2-2, with 7 bases that match TRBD1. This CDR3 is 15 amino acids long. V lost 6 bases to trimming and J lost 4 bases; unmatched junction nucleotides: 8. CDR3: CASRTRQGATGELFF. The CDR3 DNA follows: TGTGCCAGCAGGACTCGACAGGGAGCCACCGGGGAGCTGTTTTTT.

This clone was seen a handful of times. This sequence joins TRBV4-2 and TRBJ2-1; TRBD2 might be the D (6 bases). Deletions cut 3 bases from V and 6 bases from J, with 15 bases between. Germline V CDR1 and CDR2: LGHNA, YNFKEQ. The CDR3 is 15 residues long. CDR3 residues: CASSHVTRYPNEQFF. As DNA, the CDR3 is TGTGCCAGCAGCCACGTGACTAGATACCCCAATGAGCAGTTCTTC.

This clone is labeled as large. V is TRBV12-3 or TRBV12-4 and J is TRBJ2-1; D uncertain. CDR3 length: 14 amino acids. Trimming cost V 1 base and J 9 bases, with 13 bases left between them. The CDR3 reads CASSLGFGSVEQFF. CDR3 DNA: TGTGCCAGCAGTTTAGGTTTTGGGTCTGTTGAGCAGTTCTTC.

The V call is TRBV20-1, the J call TRBJ1-5; D uncertain. Trimming removed 2 bases from V and 0 bases from J, with 11 bases in between. Germline CDR1 DFQATT, CDR2 SNEGSKA (reference sequence). This CDR3 is 15 amino acids long. This CDR3 is CSARQTEGSNQPQHF. The CDR3 coding sequence is TGCAGTGCTAGACAAACCGAGGGTAGCAATCAGCCCCAGCATTTT.

The CDR3: CASSFGTYSYEQYF. CDR3 sequence (DNA): TGTGCCAGCAGTTTTGGGACTTACTCCTACGAGCAGTACTTC. This sequence joins TRBV28 and TRBJ2-7; the D gene is possibly TRBD2 (6 bases). Germline V gene data show CDR1 as MDHEN and CDR2 as SYDVKM. Trimming left V 3 bases short and J 0 bases short, with 9 bases between. The CDR3 has 14 amino acids. Based on the CDR3 plus reference TRBV28 and TRBJ2-7, the full variable domain is DVKVTQSSRYLVKRTGEKVFLECVQDMDHENMFWYRQDPGLGLRLIYFSYDVKMKEKGDIPEGYSVSREKKERFSLILESASTNQTSMYLCASSFGTYSYEQYFGPGTRLTVT.

The genes are TRBV6-9 and TRBJ2-7; TRBD1 might be the D (6 bases). There are 14 residues in the CDR3. Germline V gene lookup returns CDR1 MNHGY and CDR2 SVAAGI. V gave up 3 bases and J gave up 3 bases, with 12 bases separating them. CDR3 nucleotides: TGTGCCAGCAGTTACCAACAGGGTAGCTACGAGCAGTACTTC. It codes for CASSYQQGSYEQYF.

The gene calls are TRBV7-2 and TRBJ2-7; tentative D call: TRBD1 (5 bases). The germline V and J ends were trimmed by 1 base and 3 bases, with 7 bases remaining between them. Germline assignment: CDR1 SGHTA and CDR2 FQGNSA. The CDR3 is 13 residues long. CDR3 DNA sequence: TGTGCCAGCAGCTTAGGGGGCGACTACGAGCAGTACTTC. The encoded protein is CASSLGGDYEQYF. Full variable domain (rest looked up from reference TRBV7-2 and TRBJ2-7): GAGVSQSPSNKVTEKGKDVELRCDPISGHTALYWYRQSLGQGLEFLIYFQGNSAPDKSGLPSDRFSAERTGGSVSTLTIQRTQQEDSAVYLCASSLGGDYEQYFGPGTRLTVT.

A note on this clone: The CDR3 end shows no conserved phenylalanine or tryptophan, and so a read error is likely. This chain joins TRBV6-2 or TRBV6-3 and TRBJ1-1; D unresolved. With 6 bases removed from V and 4 bases from J, the gap between germline ends came to 15 bases. The CDR3 covers 14 residues. The germline V gene has CDR1 MNHEY and CDR2 SVGEGT. CDR3 nucleotides: TGTGCCAGCAGCCTCTCTTCGGATATCACTGAAGCTTTCATT. It yields the protein CASSLSSDITEAFI.

This clone was recorded at least ten times. V is TRBV5-1 and J is TRBJ2-1, with 14 bases fitting TRBD2. The germline gives CDR1 SGHRS, CDR2 YFSETQ. CDR3 size: 17 residues. The junction had 6 bases not matched to a gene; V was cut back by 1 base and J by 6 bases. CDR3 bases: TGCGCCAGCAGCTTGACCGGGACTAGCGGGAGTGGCAATGAGCAGTTCTTC. Its protein product is CASSLTGTSGSGNEQFF.

The gene calls are TRBV28 and TRBJ2-7; 7 positions match TRBD1. The germline V gene encodes CDR1 MDHEN and CDR2 SYDVKM. The CDR3 is 15 residues long. V was clipped by 6 bases and J by 4 bases; unmatched bases: 12. CDR3 nucleotides: TGTGCCAGCAGCCACCTACGGGACAGCAATTACGAGCAGTACTTC. Protein: CASSHLRDSNYEQYF.

The chain joins TRBV6-1 to TRBJ2-1; 7 positions match TRBD2. CDR1 and CDR2 (germline): MNHNS, SASEGT. V gave up 7 bases and J gave up 7 bases; unmatched junction bases: 7. CDR3 length equals 13 residues. The CDR3 loop reads CASKLGRANEQFF. DNA for the CDR3: TGTGCCAGCAAGCTAGGGAGGGCGAATGAGCAGTTCTTC.

This clone was found a few times. The chain employs TRBV6-2 or TRBV6-3 and TRBJ1-5; 10 bases fit TRBD1. This CDR3 comprises 15 residues. The trim removed 6 bases at V and 5 bases at J, leaving 7 bases unmatched. Per germline, CDR1 MNHEY and CDR2 SVGEGT. The CDR3 protein is CASRVDRGVYQPQHF. The CDR3 nucleotides are TGTGCCAGCAGGGTGGACAGGGGGGTATATCAGCCCCAGCATTTT.

The chain links TRBV15 to TRBJ2-7; D is possibly TRBD1 (6 bases). This CDR3 comprises 12 residues. Trimming stripped 9 bases from V and 3 bases from J, with 12 bases between. Germline V gives CDR1 LNHNV, CDR2 YYDKDF (reference sequence). The CDR3 is CATSGDNYEQYF. The CDR3 DNA is TGTGCCACGTCAGGGGACAACTACGAGCAGTACTTC.

This clone was seen more than once but under ten times. A read error may account for a junction end that differs from germline. The V and J genes are TRBV7-7 and TRBJ2-2; maybe TRBD1 (5 bases). Germline lookup yields CDR1 SSHAT and CDR2 FNYEAQ (reference sequence). CDR3 length: 13 amino acids. The CDR3 loop is CASSQGQTGELFF. DNA for the CDR3: TGTGCTAGCAGCCAGGGCCAAACCGGGGAGCTGTTTTTT.

This clone appeared a few times. The chain combines TRBV2 with TRBJ1-5, with D possibly being TRBD1 (5 bases). This CDR3 contains 13 residues. Per the germline V gene, CDR1 is SNHLY and CDR2 is FYNNEI. Trimming took off 6 bases at V and 4 bases at J, with 10 bases between the two ends. CDR3 in amino acids: CASRGGWNQPQHF. The CDR3 DNA reads as TGTGCCAGCAGGGGGGGGTGGAATCAGCCCCAGCATTTT.

In its sample, this clone was seen a few times. The CDR3, as DNA: TGTGCCAGCAGTATACAAGACAGTTACGAGCAGTACTTC. Protein product: CASSIQDSYEQYF. The gene calls are TRBV28 and TRBJ2-7, with TRBD1 as a possible D gene (5 bases). The V gene's germline CDR1 is MDHEN and CDR2 SYDVKM. The V gene lost 5 bases and the J gene lost 4 bases, with 12 bases spanning the gap. This CDR3 has 13 amino acids.